One and the same sample provided the 4 T cell receptor beta chains below, sequenced in a study of cytomegalovirus exposure and HLA in healthy donors. This PCR relied on a set of 60 Vbeta primers and 13 Jbeta primers. Libraries were prepared by immunoSEQ multiplex PCR; TCRdb keeps only in-frame clonotypes and omits some of them. The sample lists some 28,000 clones, about 60% occurring once. Sequenced: PBMCs. The receptors stem from a male donor in good health and CMV-seropositive.

The V call is TRBV5-5, the J call TRBJ2-5; 10 nucleotides agree with TRBD1. This CDR3 comprises 15 residues. Trimming removed 2 bases from V and 2 bases from J; junction bases left unmatched: 3. Germline values: CDR1 SGHKS, CDR2 YYEKEE (reference sequence). CDR3 protein: CASSFPGQGQETQYF. In DNA, the CDR3 is TGTGCCAGCAGCTTCCCGGGACAGGGGCAAGAGACCCAGTACTTC.

DNA for the CDR3: TGCGCCAGCAGCCATTCGGGACACTTGAACACTGAAGCTTTCTTT. Its protein product is CASSHSGHLNTEAFF. The genes are TRBV5-1 and TRBJ1-1; maybe TRBD1 (6 bases). The CDR3 sequence is 15 residues long. Between the trimmed V and J ends, which lost 4 bases and 0 bases, there was a span of 13 bases. Germline values: CDR1 SGHRS, CDR2 YFSETQ.

The gene calls are TRBV7-3 and TRBJ2-6, with 7 bases lining up with TRBD1. V lost 5 bases and J lost 0; bases outside the gene matches: 13. The CDR3 contains 19 residues. The germline V gene encodes CDR1 SGHTA and CDR2 FQGTGA. The CDR3 region has the DNA TGTGCCAGCAGCCCCCAGGGGGTACCACTTAACTCTGGGGCCAACGTCCTGACTTTC. The encoded protein is CASSPQGVPLNSGANVLTF.

V is TRBV2 and J is TRBJ1-5; 10 bases are a match to TRBD1. This CDR3 is built from 13 residues. The V and J ends lost 8 bases and 6 bases, in that order; junction bases with no gene match: 4. CDR1 and CDR2 (germline): SNHLY, FYNNEI. The DNA for the CDR3 is TGTGCCAGCCAAGGACAGGGGGTTCAGCCCCAGCATTTT. Translation gives CASQGQGVQPQHF.